This TCR beta chain appears in the sequencing data of a study of graft-versus-host responses after intestinal transplantation. For the study at large: Tacrolimus plus steroids were given to all recipients for about 3 years, preceded by anti-thymocyte globulin induction.

CDR1 and CDR2 from the germline V gene are SQVTM and ANQGSEA. This CDR3 comprises 13 residues. To note about this clone: Its matching antigen is unknown.

Study-level points and caveats: Association was observed between peak circulating GvH clone levels and early post-transplant HvG declines. High graft-versus-host to host-versus-graft T cell clonal ratios marked allografts of patients with graft-donor macrochimerism.

Here immunoSEQ multiplex PCR was the method, and the copy in TCRdb shows in-frame clones only, minus some. The sample holds more than 80,000 clones, about 85% seen once. Sequences were derived from unstimulated CD4+ T cells sorted from spleen or lymph node cells, sampled before transplant. This receptor was identified in a human donor who was the organ donor for an intestinal transplant. The chain joins TRBV29-1 to TRBJ1-2; the D is unclear. CDR3 in amino acids: CSGLEGSNYGYTF. The CDR3 DNA reads TGCAGTGGTCTAGAGGGTTCCAACTATGGCTACACCTTC.